Reported below is one T cell receptor beta chain. The antigen is undetermined. The data were produced by immunoSEQ multiplex PCR, yet TCRdb's version contains in-frame clones alone and is incomplete. Here the sample spans 90,000 or so clones, roughly 89% being singletons. The record originates from a study of T cells in localized non-small cell lung cancer. The CDR3 runs to 14 residues. Trimming pared 0 bases from V and 2 bases from J, leaving 8 bases between. Germline-derived CDR1 and CDR2 are SGDLS and YYNGEE. Study conclusions and caveats: As only one tumor region underwent sequencing, heterogeneity remains possible. A median approximately 57 of the top 100 tumor clones appeared in adjacent lung. Uninvolved adjacent lung showed higher T cell clonality than tumor.

The sequencing used peripheral blood, collected before any cancer treatment. The chain joins TRBV9 to TRBJ2-5, with TRBD2 as a possible D gene (6 bases). This TCR derives from a man aged 40 to 69 with stage I squamous cell lung carcinoma. The CDR3 here is CASSVDLAQETQYF. CDR3 in DNA: TGTGCCAGCAGCGTAGACCTAGCGCAAGAGACCCAGTACTTC.